The TCR beta chain described here comes from a study of molecular identifiers for immune sequencing clone quantification listed by TCRdb under 2018. Context from the whole study: For a replicate experiment, RNA from 20,000 or 100,000 naive CD8 T cells was divided into five aliquots, and four of the five aliquots were sequenced. CD8 T cells were used in a methods study to benchmark molecular-identifier clustering-based TCR repertoire sequencing (MIDCIRS) and TCR RNA copy counting.

Libraries of naive CD8 T cells were built from about 21,000 to 970,000 sorted cells, with 10%, 30% or 50% of the purified RNA used. On a BD FACSAria II, naive CD8 T cells were FACS-sorted as CD8+CD4-CCR7+CD45RA+ and collected into RLT Plus buffer. To test detection sensitivity, Jurkat RNA equivalent to ten TCR copies was spiked into samples of roughly 18,000-1,100,000 naive CD8 T cells. Enrichment of CD8 T cells was done with RosetteSep CD8+ T Cell Enrichment Cocktail plus Ficoll-Paque, and ACK red cell lysis came afterward. The protocol used for the library was PCR. Sequenced using an Illumina HiSeq 4000. Bulk TCR libraries were made following a previously described method, with the TCR primers given in Table S5. Total RNA was purified with the Qiagen AllPrep DNA/RNA kit. Before any analysis, reads coming from multiple sequencing runs of the same library were combined into one pool. The original pipeline was this. Reads were retained only if their TCR constant sequence matched exactly, and those retained reads were trimmed to 150 nt and grouped according to their 12-nt molecular barcodes. Reads in each barcode group were sub-clustered using a 15% Levenshtein threshold, and a quality-weighted consensus sequence was built for each RNA molecule. Non-functional sequences were discarded, and so were lower-count sequences lying one edit away from another sequence. Based on fitting two negative binomial distributions, any barcode sub-cluster with under 20% of the maximum read count was discarded. TCRdb cleaned the public reads at Q25 with fastp, built clones with MiXCR and kept in-frame beta chains. Each CDR3 protein gets just one entry, which takes the most common genes and DNA from the rows behind it. What appears here as the V and J calls and clone size reflects TCRdb's work, not the paper's. For this sample the table gives 40,000 to 45,000 distinct CDR3 sequences, of which 15% to 20% were detected only once. The top ten clones comprise 0.9% to 1.2% of the sample.

This clonotype was seen ten or more times. Its antigen specificity is not known. No much larger clone exists at a distance of one base, and base qualities are not known. General findings and caveats noted by the study authors: Spiked-in Jurkat TCR RNA equivalent to a single cell was reported to be detectable even among one million naive CD8 T cells. The naive libraries included spiked-in Jurkat TCR RNA (10 copies' worth), and this Jurkat TCR RNA is not part of the donor repertoire. About 2.9 recovered TCR RNA copies per cell were obtained by modeling, versus approximately 10 by digital PCR, implying a capture efficiency of approximately 30%. The sizes of highly expanded clones could end up underestimated when identical TCR molecules share a barcode. When barcode sub-clustering was left out, chimeric consensus sequences inflated TCR diversity, with chimeras reaching as high as 47%. Clones above 20 RNA copies held over 98% of molecules in CMV-specific effector cells but under 1% in naive cells.

The sequencing input was naive CD8+ T cells from blood, with Jurkat cell RNA spiked in. The intended sense of this specimen's cell subset or site label: FACS-sorted CD8+CD4-CCR7+CD45RA+ naive T cells. The receptor was derived from a human donor in good health. Some libraries in this study had Jurkat cell RNA spiked in.

The CDR3 reads CASKDRGGHTEAFF. The nucleotides are TGTGCCAGCAAAGACAGGGGGGGCCACACTGAAGCTTTCTTT. This receptor chain uses TRBV6-2 or TRBV6-3 and TRBJ1-1; the central 9 bases match TRBD1. Unmatched junction bases come to 6, with V trimmed by 7 bases and J by 3 bases. Taken from cysteine to phenylalanine, the CDR3 has 14 residues. Here the CDR3 DNA is all that survives: 42 bases in frame from base 1. CDR1 and CDR2 are read off the germline V gene as MNHEY and SVGEGT.